These T cell receptor beta chains were read from a single sample in a study of cytomegalovirus exposure and HLA in healthy donors. Clones were sequenced by immunoSEQ multiplex PCR, and TCRdb holds only the in-frame ones, with some missing. Here the sample spans under 250,000 clones, more than 75% being singletons. The sequenced material came from PBMCs. All receptors come from a man younger than 35 in good health and CMV-seropositive. The CDR3 runs from the conserved cysteine through the conserved F or W. The D gene is left open where the match is weak. Clone size, where shown, is once, few, many, or a class for clones that have expanded.

TRBV5-8	TRBD1	-	TRBJ2-5	TGTGCCAGCAGCCTGGGGACAGGGTTGGAGACCCAGTACTTC	CASSLGTGLETQYF
TRBV18	-	-	TRBJ2-5	TGTGCCAGCTCACCACTGGCTGGACAGCCCCCACAAGAGACCCAGTACTTC	CASSPLAGQPPQETQYF
TRBV5-1	TRBD2	-	TRBJ2-3	TGCGCCAGCAGTTTCGTAGCGGGGCCCACGGATACGCAGTATTTT	CASSFVAGPTDTQYF
TRBV27	TRBD2	-	TRBJ2-1	TGTGCCAGCCAGGGACTAGCGGGCTCGACCTACAATGAGCAGTTCTTC	CASQGLAGSTYNEQFF
TRBV29-1	-	-	TRBJ1-1	TGCAGCGTTGTAGGGCAGGTGCCCGCCGCTGAAGCTTTCTTT	CSVVGQVPAAEAFF
TRBV5-1	TRBD2	few	TRBJ2-7	TGCGCCAGCAGCTTAACTAGCGGGAGATTCTACGAGCAGTACTTC	CASSLTSGRFYEQYF
TRBV28	-	-	TRBJ2-1	TGTGCCAGCAGTTTCCAGCAGGGGAACAATGAGCAGTTCTTC	CASSFQQGNNEQFF
TRBV2	-	-	TRBJ1-1	TGTGCCAGCAGTGTGACGGAAGCCACTGAAGCTTTCTTT	CASSVTEATEAFF
TRBV7-9	-	-	TRBJ1-3	TGTGCCAGCAGCTTAGATCATTTCTCTGGAAACACCATATATTTT	CASSLDHFSGNTIYF
TRBV29-1	-	-	TRBJ2-3	TGCAGCGGGACTCCTGACACAGATACGCAGTATTTT	CSGTPDTDTQYF
TRBV19	TRBD2	-	TRBJ2-3	TGTGCCAGTAGTTCCCGAGCGGGAGGCACAGATACGCAGTATTTT	CASSSRAGGTDTQYF
TRBV9	-	-	TRBJ2-3	TGTGCCAGCAGCGTAGAGATCTCACCAGATACGCAGTATTTT	CASSVEISPDTQYF
TRBV27	TRBD2	-	TRBJ2-2	TGTGCCAGCAGGGTGACTAGCGGGAGGGCCGGGGAGCTGTTTTTT	CASRVTSGRAGELFF
TRBV25-1	-	once	TRBJ1-1	TGTGCCAGCAGTGGGAACACTGAAGCTTTCTTT	CASSGNTEAFF
TRBV6-1	-	-	TRBJ1-3	TGTGCCAGCAGTGAAAGGGCAGTAGAGAGAAACACCATATATTTT	CASSERAVERNTIYF
TRBV7-2	-	-	TRBJ2-1	TGTGCCAGCAGCTTATCTGTTGGGCAGTTCTTC	CASSLSVGQFF
TRBV6-5	-	-	TRBJ1-1	TGTGCCAGCAGTGACCTGGGCCGAGGAACTGAAGCTTTCTTT	CASSDLGRGTEAFF
TRBV5-1	-	-	TRBJ1-5	TGCGCCAGCAGCTTAACAGGGCGTAGCAATCAGCCCCAGCATTTT	CASSLTGRSNQPQHF
TRBV16	-	-	TRBJ1-1	TGTGCCAGCAGCCAATTCCAGGCTGAAGCTTTCTTT	CASSQFQAEAFF